Presented here are 5 T cell receptor beta chains from one specimen sequenced in a study of identical twins. TCRdb re-called the 5' RACE reads through MiXCR, storing one row per CDR3 protein. Here the sample spans around 450,000 distinct CDR3 sequences, 11% to 15% being singletons. These same data were also listed under a study on yellow fever vaccine responses in identical twins.

The sequenced sample consisted of CD4+ T cells sorted from blood. The receptors were gathered from a woman between 18 and 30 years old in good health.

CDR3 bases: TGTGCCAGCAGCCTCTCACTAGCGGGACGTCAAGAGACCCAGTACTTC. This encodes CASSLSLAGRQETQYF. This chain connects TRBV7-2 to TRBJ2-5, with 10 bases matching TRBD2. With 5 bases clipped from V and 2 bases from J, the junction kept 8 bases outside the gene matches. This CDR3 is 16 amino acids long. Germline V gene lookup returns CDR1 SGHTA and CDR2 FQGNSA.

This clonotype was picked up a small number of times. The rearrangement uses TRBV4-2 and TRBJ1-2; possible D gene TRBD1, 5 bases. The germline V and J ends were trimmed by 1 base and 8 bases, with 11 bases remaining between them. The CDR3 covers 13 residues. Germline-derived CDR1 and CDR2 are LGHNA and YNFKEQ. The DNA for the CDR3 is TGTGCCAGCAGCCAAGGCGGGGCGCGGGGCTACACCTTC. Protein product: CASSQGGARGYTF.

In its sample, this clonotype was seen many times. V and J are TRBV20-1 and TRBJ2-7; 14 bases line up with TRBD2. Germline V gives CDR1 DFQATT, CDR2 SNEGSKA (reference sequence). This CDR3 is built from 15 residues. J lost 3 bases, V lost 6 bases, and 7 bases had no gene match. CDR3 residues: CSAQTSGGASYEQYF. CDR3 sequence (DNA): TGCAGTGCGCAGACTAGCGGGGGGGCGAGCTACGAGCAGTACTTC.

This clonotype was observed at least ten times. The V call is TRBV12-3 or TRBV12-4, the J call TRBJ2-4, with D perhaps matching TRBD1 or TRBD2 (5 bases each). Trimming stripped 5 bases from V and 6 bases from J, with 11 bases between. The CDR3 has 13 residues. CDR3 in DNA: TGTGCCAGCAGTCGGGACGGCGGAAACATTCAGTACTTC. As protein: CASSRDGGNIQYF.

The V call is TRBV28, the J call TRBJ2-7, with unresolved D. The CDR3 spans 12 residues. Trimming removed 1 base from V and 8 bases from J, with 9 bases in between. Per the germline V gene, CDR1 is MDHEN and CDR2 is SYDVKM. This chain's CDR3 is CASSLLLEKQYF. The CDR3 DNA sequence: TGTGCCAGCAGTTTATTGTTGGAGAAGCAGTACTTC.